These T cell receptor beta chains were read from a single sample in a study of cytomegalovirus exposure and HLA in healthy donors. TCRdb's copy holds only in-frame clones and misses some; the assay was immunoSEQ multiplex PCR. The table records more than 300,000 clones, 86% of them present only once. Sequencing input: PBMCs. These receptors were obtained from a woman under 30 in good health and CMV-seronegative. Each CDR3 is given with its conserved first and last residue. The D gene is left open where the match is weak. The size field is filled for only some rows; it gives once, few, many or a size class.

V	J	size	D	DNA	CDR3
TRBV4-2	TRBJ2-2	-	-	TGTGCCAGCAGCCAAGGGAGGTGGGAGAAAGCCACCGGGGAGCTGTTTTTT	CASSQGRWEKATGELFF
TRBV10-3	TRBJ1-5	few	-	TGTGCCATCAGTGGACAGGCTCACCAGCCCCAGCATTTT	CAISGQAHQPQHF
TRBV5-6	TRBJ2-7	-	-	TGTGCCAGCAGCTTCGACCCTGGGCAAAACGAGCAGTACTTC	CASSFDPGQNEQYF
TRBV19	TRBJ1-2	once	-	TGTGCCAGTAGTATAGATCGCATCCACAGCCTCTATGGCTACACCTTC	CASSIDRIHSLYGYTF
TRBV4-1	TRBJ2-7	-	TRBD1	TGCGCCAGCAGCCAAGAGTGGACAGGGTTGGGGGAGCAGTACTTC	CASSQEWTGLGEQYF
TRBV12-5	TRBJ1-1	-	-	TGTGCTAGTGGTTGGGCGGGGAACACTGAAGCTTTCTTT	CASGWAGNTEAFF
TRBV19	TRBJ1-5	once	TRBD1	TGTGCCTGCCGACCGGGACAGCTCGGGAATCAGCCCCAGCATTTT	CACRPGQLGNQPQHF
TRBV6-5	TRBJ2-1	-	TRBD2	TGTGCCAGCAGGGAAACTAGCGGGAGTTTAGAGCAGTTCTTC	CASRETSGSLEQFF
TRBV13	TRBJ2-2	-	TRBD2	TGTGCCAGCAGCTTATCGGGAAGGCTGGCTAGCGGAAAGAACACCGGGGAGCTGTTTTTT	CASSLSGRLASGKNTGELFF
TRBV14	TRBJ2-1	-	-	TGTGCCAGCAGCCGAATCGCGGGACTCCATGAGCAGTTCTTC	CASSRIAGLHEQFF
TRBV5-1	TRBJ2-3	-	TRBD2	TGCGCCAGCAGCGCCCCAAGCGGGAGGGCCGTACCTGACGGCACAGATACGCAGTATTTT	CASSAPSGRAVPDGTDTQYF
TRBV25-1	TRBJ2-1	-	-	TGTGCCAGCAGTGACCTGGGGAGTCTAGGTGTAAATGAGCAGTTCTTC	CASSDLGSLGVNEQFF
TRBV11-2	TRBJ1-2	-	TRBD1	TGTGCCAGCAGCTTAGCCCGACAGGGGGTCCGAATTAACTATGGCTACACCTTC	CASSLARQGVRINYGYTF
TRBV7-2	TRBJ1-1	-	TRBD1	TGTGCCAGCAGCTTTGGGTGGGCAGGGGGTACTGAAGCTTTCTTT	CASSFGWAGGTEAFF
TRBV29-1	TRBJ2-7	-	TRBD2	TGCAGCGTTGAAGATCGGCGGGAGAGCTCCTACGAGCAGTACTTC	CSVEDRRESSYEQYF
TRBV5-1	TRBJ2-7	once	TRBD1	TGCGCCAGCAGCTTCCCGGACAGGGGTAGCGAGCAGTACTTC	CASSFPDRGSEQYF
TRBV29-1	TRBJ1-2	few	-	TGCAGCGCCGCCGGTCCCGGCTACACCTTC	CSAAGPGYTF
TRBV2	TRBJ2-7	-	-	TGTGCCAGCAGGAGCGAGGGAATCTACGAGCAGTACTTC	CASRSEGIYEQYF
TRBV15	TRBJ2-7	-	-	TGTGCCACCAGCAGAGGTTCGTATTCCGAGCAGTACTTC	CATSRGSYSEQYF
TRBV28	TRBJ1-1	once	-	TGTGCCAGCACCAAGACAGCAATGGGCACTGAAGCTTTCTTT	CASTKTAMGTEAFF
TRBV30	TRBJ2-3	-	TRBD2	TGTGCCTGGAGTGGAACTAGCGGGATTGGCGGCACAGATACGCAGTATTTT	CAWSGTSGIGGTDTQYF